These T cell receptor beta chains were read from a single sample in a study of T cells in Graves' hyperthyroidism and ophthalmopathy. Each CDR3 protein is one row after TCRdb ran MiXCR on the multiplex PCR reads. This repertoire shows approximately 640,000 distinct CDR3 sequences, about 16% found once; its top ten account for 3.8%. Sequencing input: blood. The receptors originated from a woman aged 25 to 39 with Graves' hyperthyroidism. The CDR3 runs from the conserved cysteine through the conserved F or W. D genes are given only for firm matches. The size of a clone is reported for some rows only, either as once, few or many, or as a class for expanded clones.

d_call,v_call,clone_size,j_call,cdr3_nt,cdr3_aa
TRBD1,TRBV3-1,-,TRBJ2-5,TGTGCCAGCAGCCTCAGGGGGCTTTACCAAGAGACCCAGTACTTC,CASSLRGLYQETQYF
TRBD1,TRBV9,-,TRBJ1-1,TGTGCCAGCAGCGTAGGGGGACAGGAGTCCGCTTTCTTT,CASSVGGQESAFF
-,TRBV20-1,few,TRBJ2-7,TGCAGTGCTAGAGCTTCCTACGAGCAGTACTTC,CSARASYEQYF
-,TRBV3-2,few,TRBJ2-7,TGTGCCAGCAGCCAAGAGTCTAGCGGGAGTGTTTGCTACGAGCAGTACTTC,CASSQESSGSVCYEQYF
-,TRBV5-1,-,TRBJ2-3,TGCGCCAACAGTTTGGATAGCACAGATACGCAGTATTTT,CANSLDSTDTQYF
-,TRBV3-1,many,TRBJ2-1,TGTGCCAGCAGCCCGGTAGGCAGGGCGGATGAGCAGTTCTTC,CASSPVGRADEQFF
TRBD2,TRBV19,many,TRBJ2-7,TGTGCCAGTAGTACTAGCGGGAGGGCCGACGAGCAGTACTTC,CASSTSGRADEQYF
TRBD2,TRBV19,-,TRBJ2-5,TGTGCCAGTAATGGGAGGGGCTTTGGGCAAGAGACCCAGTACTTC,CASNGRGFGQETQYF
-,TRBV12-3/TRBV12-4,many,TRBJ2-1,TGTGCCAGCAGTTTTAAGCTCCCCCTCCTAGAATGGGGGCCCCCTGAGCAGTTCTTC,CASSFKLPLLEWGPPEQFF
-,TRBV4-1,-,TRBJ1-6,TGCGCCAGCAGCCAAGGGTTACCGACAATGAATTCACCCCTCCACTTT,CASSQGLPTMNSPLHF
-,TRBV27,many,TRBJ1-1,TGTGCCACCCCCGGGGGTTTGTCTGAAGCTTTCTTT,CATPGGLSEAFF
TRBD1,TRBV12-3/TRBV12-4,many,TRBJ1-6,TGTGCCAGCAGTCCCGGACAGGGTTGGTCACCCCTCCACTTT,CASSPGQGWSPLHF
-,TRBV20-1,many,TRBJ2-3,TGCAGTGCTAGGCAAGTTGCAGATACGCAGTATTTT,CSARQVADTQYF
-,TRBV19,few,TRBJ2-2,TGTGCCAGTAGTATAGTAGAGGGGTTATTCACCGGGGAGCTGTTTTTT,CASSIVEGLFTGELFF
TRBD2,TRBV2,once,TRBJ2-7,TGTGCCAGCAGTCCTTGGACTAGCGGGAGAGCTTACGAGCAGTACTTC,CASSPWTSGRAYEQYF
-,TRBV9,-,TRBJ2-7,TGTGCCAGCAGCGTAGAGGCGTCTTACGAGCAGTACTTC,CASSVEASYEQYF
TRBD1,TRBV28,few,TRBJ1-2,TGTGCCAGCACCACGGGACAGGGGGAGTCCTATGGCTACACCTTC,CASTTGQGESYGYTF
-,TRBV7-3,few,TRBJ1-1,TGTGCCAGCACCGAAAACATCGGGTATAACACTGAAGCTTTCTTT,CASTENIGYNTEAFF
-,TRBV24-1,many,TRBJ1-2,TGTGCCACCAGTGATATCTACGGACGGTGGAACTATGGCTACACCTTC,CATSDIYGRWNYGYTF
TRBD1,TRBV7-8,many,TRBJ2-3,TGTGCCAGCAGCCCCAAATCCCAGGGGGAAGATACGCAGTATTTT,CASSPKSQGEDTQYF
-,TRBV3-1,many,TRBJ1-2,TGTGCCAGCAGCCAAGGACAGTATGGCTACACCTTC,CASSQGQYGYTF
-,TRBV6-2/TRBV6-3,few,TRBJ2-2,TGTGCCAGCATCTTTACGGGGGGCTTGACCGGGGAGCTGTTTTTT,CASIFTGGLTGELFF
-,TRBV7-8,many,TRBJ2-1,TGTGCCAGCAGCCTAGGGCGGGGCTCCTACAATGAGCAGTTCTTC,CASSLGRGSYNEQFF
TRBD2,TRBV5-1,-,TRBJ2-1,TGCGCCAGCAGCTCCAGAATAACTAGCGGGAGGGCCAAAAATGAGCAGTTCTTC,CASSSRITSGRAKNEQFF
-,TRBV6-1,many,TRBJ2-5,TGTGCCAGCGGGAGACTCGGCGGCCAAGAGACCCAGTACTTC,CASGRLGGQETQYF
-,TRBV28,many,TRBJ1-5,TGTGCCAGCAGTCCACATGTAGGGACTTATAGCAATCAGCCCCAGCATTTT,CASSPHVGTYSNQPQHF
-,TRBV18,many,TRBJ1-1,TGTGCCAGCTCACCCGAACAGACAGCGAACACTGAAGCTTTCTTT,CASSPEQTANTEAFF
TRBD2,TRBV20-1,few,TRBJ2-1,TGCAGTGCTAGCGGGAGGGACTCCTACAATGAGCAGTTCTTC,CSASGRDSYNEQFF
TRBD2,TRBV4-1,few,TRBJ2-5,TGCGCCAGCAGCCAAGGAAGAATACTAGCGGGAGTCGGAGAGACCCAGTACTTC,CASSQGRILAGVGETQYF
TRBD1,TRBV19,-,TRBJ1-6,TGTGCCACATCTCGACAGGGGACACCCCTCCACTTT,CATSRQGTPLHF
TRBD2,TRBV11-3,many,TRBJ2-7,TGTGCCAGCAGCTCAAATAGCGGGACCCACGAGCAGTACTTC,CASSSNSGTHEQYF
TRBD1,TRBV11-3,few,TRBJ2-7,TGTGCCAGCAGCTTTAGGGGGCGGGTTGACGAGCAGTACTTC,CASSFRGRVDEQYF
-,TRBV10-2,many,TRBJ2-3,TGCGCCAGCAGTTTACTAGGAGCAGATACGCAGTATTTT,CASSLLGADTQYF
TRBD1,TRBV20-1,many,TRBJ2-5,TGCAGTGCTAGGGACCCATTAGGGGGCGCCAGGACCCAGTACTTC,CSARDPLGGARTQYF
TRBD2,TRBV11-1,few,TRBJ2-7,TGTGCCAGCAGCCCTCGGAGAGCGGGAGGGACGGTGCAGTACTTC,CASSPRRAGGTVQYF
-,TRBV20-1,many,TRBJ2-7,TGCAGTGTTTCGACTAGAAAGTACGAGCAGTACTTC,CSVSTRKYEQYF
-,TRBV4-3,few,TRBJ2-2,TGCGCCAGCAGCCAAGTAGTCGGGCGTGAGGGAGCGCTGTTTTTT,CASSQVVGREGALFF
-,TRBV27,-,TRBJ1-3,TGTGCCAGCAGAGGCATGGGAAACACCATATATTTT,CASRGMGNTIYF
-,TRBV7-3,-,TRBJ1-2,TGTGCCAGCAGCTTGAGTGGGGGGGTGGAGTCGGATGGCTACACCTTC,CASSLSGGVESDGYTF
-,TRBV2,many,TRBJ1-1,TGTGCCAGCAGTGATCGGGGGCGGGCTTTCTTT,CASSDRGRAFF
-,TRBV29-1,few,TRBJ2-3,TGCAGCGTTGAGGGTAGAAGTCACGATACGCAGTATTTT,CSVEGRSHDTQYF
-,TRBV6-5,-,TRBJ2-7,TGTGCCAGCAGTTATGGGTATGGCTCCTACGAGCAGTACTTC,CASSYGYGSYEQYF
-,TRBV3-1,many,TRBJ1-5,TGTGCCAGCAGCTCCGGACTAGGCCAGCCCCAGCATTTT,CASSSGLGQPQHF
-,TRBV2,many,TRBJ1-4,TGTGCCAGCAGTGAGGGAAGGTCTAATGAAAAACTGTTTTTT,CASSEGRSNEKLFF
-,TRBV9,few,TRBJ2-1,TGTGCCAGCAGCGTAGTGGGTGGGGGTTACAATGAGCAGTTCTTC,CASSVVGGGYNEQFF
-,TRBV29-1,few,TRBJ2-1,TGCAGCGTTGAATTAGCGGCGACAGGTGAGCAGTTCTTC,CSVELAATGEQFF